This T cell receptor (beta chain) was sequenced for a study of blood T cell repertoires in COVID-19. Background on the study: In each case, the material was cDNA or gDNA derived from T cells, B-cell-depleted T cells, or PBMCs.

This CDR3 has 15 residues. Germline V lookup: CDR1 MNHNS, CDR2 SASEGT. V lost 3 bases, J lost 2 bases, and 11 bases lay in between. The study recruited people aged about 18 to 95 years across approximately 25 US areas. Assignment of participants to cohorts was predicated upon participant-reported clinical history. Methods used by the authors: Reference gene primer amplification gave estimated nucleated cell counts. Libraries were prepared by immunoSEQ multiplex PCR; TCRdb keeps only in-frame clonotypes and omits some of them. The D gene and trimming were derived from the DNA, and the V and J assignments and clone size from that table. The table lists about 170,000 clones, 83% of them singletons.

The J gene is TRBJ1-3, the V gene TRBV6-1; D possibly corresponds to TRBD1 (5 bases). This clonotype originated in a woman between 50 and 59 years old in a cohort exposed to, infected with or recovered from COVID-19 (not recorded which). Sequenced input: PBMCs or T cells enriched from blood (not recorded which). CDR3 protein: CASSDQAGTGNTIYF. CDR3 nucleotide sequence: TGTGCCAGCAGTGACCAAGCAGGGACTGGAAACACCATATATTTT.